This TCR beta chain was observed in a study of T-cell reconstitution after alpha-beta-depleted transplantation in children. Germline trimming cut 3 bases from V and 1 base from J; bases unmatched to any gene: 6. There are 17 residues in the CDR3. Germline CDR1 and CDR2: LGHNT and FRNRAP. The study, taken as a whole, reports: From surviving recipient T cells and thymic progenitors came the high day-60 TCRbeta diversity observed in some patients. At the one-year point after transplant, T-cell counts and TCRbeta diversity were found to come mostly from T cells that had been newly produced. Alpha-beta T cells about two months after transplant reportedly derived from several hundred expanded graft clones.

Unique molecular identifiers tagged the TCRbeta library. TCRdb re-analysed the PCR reads in MiXCR, keeping a single row per CDR3 protein. The sample holds approximately 520,000 distinct CDR3 sequences, over 10% seen once. This clonotype has a count of ten or more. Its target is not known. The sample was PBMCs, mostly from graft donor cells, taken 180 days after TCRalphabeta/CD19-depleted stem cell transplant. The rearrangement joins TRBV12-5 to TRBJ2-2; 9 bases align to TRBD2. The receptor was isolated from a female patient aged 2-10 years who had a stem cell transplant for aplastic anemia, so the T cells may come from the graft donor. The CDR3 region has the DNA TGTGCTAGTGGTTTAATAACGACTAGCGGGAACACCGGGGAGCTGTTTTTT. This translates into CASGLITTSGNTGELFF.